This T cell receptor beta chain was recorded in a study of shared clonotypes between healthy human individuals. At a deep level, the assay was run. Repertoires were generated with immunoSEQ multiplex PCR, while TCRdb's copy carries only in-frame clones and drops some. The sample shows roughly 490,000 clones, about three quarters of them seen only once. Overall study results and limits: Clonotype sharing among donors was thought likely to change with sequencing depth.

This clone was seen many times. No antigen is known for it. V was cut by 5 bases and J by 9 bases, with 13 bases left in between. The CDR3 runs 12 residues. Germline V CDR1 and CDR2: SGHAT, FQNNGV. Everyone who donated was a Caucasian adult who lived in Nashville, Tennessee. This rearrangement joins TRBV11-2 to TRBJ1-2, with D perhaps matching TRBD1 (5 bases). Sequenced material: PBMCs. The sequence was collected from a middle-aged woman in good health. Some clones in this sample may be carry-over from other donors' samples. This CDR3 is CASSHEAGRYTF. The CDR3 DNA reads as TGTGCCAGCAGCCACGAGGCAGGGCGCTACACCTTC.